These 3 T cell receptor beta chains were sequenced from one sample in a study of cytotoxic CD8 clonotypes in ibrutinib-treated CLL. The method was immunoSEQ multiplex PCR; TCRdb's version includes in-frame clones alone and lacks a portion of them. The sample has 9,500 to 15,000 clones; approximately 65% are singletons. Sequenced material: PBMCs, taken before ibrutinib treatment. The receptors originated from a human donor with chronic lymphocytic leukemia.

The chain combines TRBV30 with TRBJ1-6; D is possibly TRBD1 (6 bases). This CDR3 spans 14 amino acids. Looked up from germline, CDR1 is GTSNPN and CDR2 is SVGIG (reference sequence). V lost 0 bases, J lost 9 bases, and 12 bases lay in between. The CDR3: CAWSVRQDSSPLHF. As DNA, the CDR3 is TGTGCCTGGAGTGTTAGACAGGATAGTTCACCCCTCCACTTT.

V gene TRBV7-6 combines with J gene TRBJ2-1; 12 nucleotides align to TRBD2. The germline CDR1 and CDR2 sequences are SGHVS and FNYEAQ. The CDR3 has 15 amino acids. J lost 7 bases, V lost 4 bases, and 5 bases had no gene match. In DNA form, the CDR3 reads TGTGCCAGCAGCTCCGGGGGACTAGCGGGTAATGAGCAGTTCTTC. Translating gives CASSSGGLAGNEQFF.

This chain uses TRBV5-1 with TRBJ2-7; tentatively, D is TRBD2 (7 bases). The V end lost 2 bases, the J end lost 9 bases, and 21 bases lay between the germline ends. This CDR3 region has 15 residues. Germline V gives CDR1 SGHRS, CDR2 YFSETQ. The CDR3 nucleotides read TGCGCCAGCAGCTTAGTTCCTAGCGGCGAAGGGGGGCAGTACTTC. Amino acid sequence: CASSLVPSGEGGQYF.